This T cell receptor (beta chain) was sequenced during a study of T cell responses to AZD1222 COVID-19 vaccine. Findings of the study overall: Repertoire sampling was restricted to post-peak T cell response timepoints. The study found Spike-specific TCR breadth and depth rose after two AZD1222 doses. White British donors predominated, females outnumbered males, and clonal diversity was possibly underestimated.

As regards this clone: What it recognizes is unknown.

Analyses pooled second doses at about 4 or about 12 weeks. This table comes from immunoSEQ multiplex PCR, and its TCRdb copy is limited to in-frame clones, with some not included. The table lists just over 150,000 clones, 85% to 95% of them singletons. V was trimmed by 2 bases and J by 4 bases, leaving 8 bases between them. This CDR3 contains 13 residues. CDR1 SGHRS and CDR2 YFSETQ come from the germline V gene. This receptor was identified in an adult who received the AZD1222 COVID-19 vaccine. The rearrangement uses TRBV5-1 and TRBJ2-3; D is tentatively TRBD1 or TRBD2 (5 bases each). The starting material was peripheral blood, obtained 28 days after the second AZD1222 dose. CDR3: CASSLRDADTQYF. For the CDR3, the DNA is TGCGCCAGCAGCTTACGGGACGCAGATACGCAGTATTTT. Combining the CDR3 with reference TRBV5-1 and TRBJ2-3 gives the whole variable domain KAGVTQTPRYLIKTRGQQVTLSCSPISGHRSVSWYQQTPGQGLQFLFEYFSETQRNKGNFPGRFSGRQFSNSRSEMNVSTLELGDSALYLCASSLRDADTQYFGPGTRLTVL.